The clone carrying this T cell receptor beta chain is a singleton in its sample. Antigen unknown. The data belong to a study of CD8 T cells in ankylosing spondylitis. Regarding the study as a whole: A TCR beta motif of eight highly homologous variants appeared characteristic of ankylosing spondylitis blood.

Trimming at V came to 2 bases and at J to 3 bases, leaving 5 bases not matched to a gene. The CDR3 runs to 15 residues. Germline V gives CDR1 LNHNV, CDR2 YYDKDF (reference sequence). TCRdb analysed the 5' RACE reads with MiXCR anew, one entry per CDR3 protein. The sample gives 100,000 to 150,000 distinct CDR3 sequences, 17% of which show up once; roughly a third is in the top ten. The chain recombines TRBV15 with TRBJ2-7; 9 bases line up with TRBD1. Source material: blood, either unsorted or a sorted T cell fraction (not recorded which). The clonotype was recovered from a male donor with ankylosing spondylitis. The CDR3 nucleotides are TGTGCCACCAGCAGAATTCCGGGACAGGGCTACGAGCAGTACTTC. Protein sequence: CATSRIPGQGYEQYF.